This T cell receptor beta chain appears in the sequencing data of a study of blood T cell repertoires in COVID-19. Study summary: The study drew acute and convalescent COVID-19 samples from the United States, Italy and Spain. PBMCs, B-cell-depleted T cells, or T cells were the source of the cDNA or gDNA that made up the material.

J gave up 3 bases and V 3 bases, and 2 bases lay outside the gene matches. This CDR3 has 13 amino acids. In germline, CDR1 is MNHEY, CDR2 SVGAGI. The table came from immunoSEQ multiplex PCR; TCRdb's copy has only in-frame clones and leaves some out. The sample yields around 270,000 clones, about 80% seen once. Those enrolled in Seattle joined during active infection and were followed longitudinally afterward. This chain uses TRBV6-5 with TRBJ2-7; 7 nucleotides match TRBD2. Sequences were obtained from peripheral blood. The sequence was obtained from a person aged 70 to 85 with COVID-19, enrolled during active disease. The DNA for the CDR3 is TGTGCCAGCAGTTATGCGGGGGTCTACGAGCAGTACTTC. This codes for CASSYAGVYEQYF.